This T cell receptor beta chain was observed in a study of cytomegalovirus exposure and HLA in healthy donors. Assay: immunoSEQ multiplex PCR; the TCRdb copy retains only in-frame clones and omits some. Of approximately 200,000 clones listed, 80% to 90% are singletons. The sequence derives from a young woman in good health and CMV-seronegative. The sequencing input was PBMCs.

In nucleotides, the CDR3 is TGCGCCAGCAGCGTACAGGGAAGAGGCTACACCTTC. Translation: CASSVQGRGYTF. The chain is built from TRBV5-1 and TRBJ1-2; the D gene is possibly TRBD1 (6 bases). V shed 4 bases and J shed 8 bases, with 12 bases lying between them. This CDR3 is 12 amino acids long. Germline lookup yields CDR1 SGHRS and CDR2 YFSETQ. The whole variable domain, remainder taken from reference TRBV5-1 and TRBJ1-2, is KAGVTQTPRYLIKTRGQQVTLSCSPISGHRSVSWYQQTPGQGLQFLFEYFSETQRNKGNFPGRFSGRQFSNSRSEMNVSTLELGDSALYLCASSVQGRGYTFGSGTRLTVV.